This TCR beta chain is from a study of blood T cell repertoires in COVID-19. Study-wide background: The United States, Italy and Spain provided the acute and convalescent COVID-19 samples.

Study processing details: Researchers report that nucleated cell counts were estimated from reference gene primer amplification. Produced via immunoSEQ multiplex PCR; TCRdb's table is partial and in-frame only. V and J calls and clone size come straight from that table; D and trimming were deduced from the DNA. The table shows about 380,000 clones, with approximately 90% occurring only once. Assignments of participants to cohorts depended upon their own reported clinical history. Either two negative PCRs, clearance, or symptom resolution qualified Cohort 3 donors as recovered. Sequencing input: PBMCs or T cells enriched from blood (not recorded which). The receptor was isolated from a woman between 18 and 29 years old who had recovered from COVID-19.

The CDR3 reads CAISDLGGNTEAFF. Written as DNA, the CDR3 is TGTGCCATCAGTGACTTGGGAGGGAACACTGAAGCTTTCTTT. The chain joins TRBV10-3 to TRBJ1-1, with D unresolved. This CDR3 contains 14 residues. The V gene's germline CDR1 is ENHRY and CDR2 SYGVKD. Trimming removed 3 bases from V and 1 base from J, with 9 bases in between.